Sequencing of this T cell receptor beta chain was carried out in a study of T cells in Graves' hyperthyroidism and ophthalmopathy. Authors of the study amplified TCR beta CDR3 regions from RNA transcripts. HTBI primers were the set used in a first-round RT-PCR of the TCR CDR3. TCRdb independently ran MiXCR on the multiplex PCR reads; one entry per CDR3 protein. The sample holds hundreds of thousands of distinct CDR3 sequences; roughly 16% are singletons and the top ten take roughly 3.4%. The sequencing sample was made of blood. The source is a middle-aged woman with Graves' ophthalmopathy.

The CDR3 protein is CASSPRGAGDAKNIQYF. The CDR3, as DNA: TGCGCCAGCAGCCCACGGGGGGCGGGGGATGCCAAAAACATTCAGTACTTC. This chain uses TRBV4-1 with TRBJ2-4; perhaps TRBD2 as D (7 bases). Trimming took 4 bases from V and 1 from J, leaving 17 bases between them. Per the germline V gene, CDR1 is MGHRA and CDR2 is YSYEKL. The CDR3 has 17 residues.